This TCR beta chain originates from a study of T cells after yellow fever vaccination. Whole-study context: The authors prepared low-cell-number fractions using SMART-Seq v4 Ultra Low Input. Regarding the study as a whole: Few clonotypes appeared in both CD4 and CD8 compartments. In post-booster samples, most primary-vaccination clones reappeared (under 98% CD4, about 91% CD8). Although the secondary response was weaker, it peaked faster, at day 5 versus 15.

TCRdb called the 5' RACE reads again in MiXCR, with one record for every CDR3 protein. This table has a few hundred thousand distinct CDR3 sequences, under 25% appearing once. Of note for this clonotype: Its antigen is not known.

Germline loops: CDR1 SGHRS, CDR2 YFSETQ. The CDR3 covers 16 residues. J lost 6 bases, V lost 2 bases, and 9 bases had no gene match. The rearrangement uses TRBV5-1 and TRBJ2-1, with 9 positions matching TRBD1. This TCR was recovered from a young man who received the YFV17D yellow fever vaccine. The sequences come from PBMCs, collected 15 days after the yellow fever booster vaccination. CDR3 sequence: CASSFVSRQGGNEQFF. The DNA for the CDR3 is TGCGCCAGCAGCTTCGTCAGCCGACAGGGGGGCAATGAGCAGTTCTTC.